Following are 14 T cell receptor beta chains from one sample sequenced in a study of blood T cell repertoires in COVID-19. The protocol was immunoSEQ multiplex PCR, while the TCRdb copy is restricted to in-frame clones and leaves out a portion. The table has 150,000 to 200,000 clones, 81% seen once. The sample comprised peripheral blood. All receptors come from a woman aged 80 or over with COVID-19, enrolled during active disease.

This chain joins TRBV20-1 and TRBJ2-3; a weak D match, TRBD2 (6 bases). The CDR3 length is 14 residues. Between the trimmed V and J ends, which lost 3 bases and 8 bases, there was a span of 18 bases. CDR1 DFQATT and CDR2 SNEGSKA come from the germline V gene (reference sequence). In DNA form, the CDR3 reads TGCAGTGCTAGTCTGGGTTCTGTGGGGGGTACGCAGTATTTT. It translates to CSASLGSVGGTQYF.

This clone has just one count. The genes are TRBV27 and TRBJ2-7; 8 bases are shared with TRBD2. From germline, CDR1 is MNHEY and CDR2 SMNVEV (reference sequence). Trimming took 2 bases from V and 4 from J; bases not matched to a gene: 7. The CDR3 consists of 15 residues. The CDR3 sequence: CASSLRGGAWYEQYF. The CDR3 DNA sequence: TGTGCCAGCAGTTTACGGGGGGGCGCTTGGTACGAGCAGTACTTC.

The genes are TRBV5-1 and TRBJ2-5, with 8 bases fitting TRBD1. V was clipped by 2 bases and J by 5 bases; unmatched bases: 8. Germline assignment: CDR1 SGHRS and CDR2 YFSETQ. The length of the CDR3 is 15 residues. In DNA, the CDR3 is TGCGCCAGCAGCTTCACGGACAGGGACCTGGAGACCCAGTACTTC. It is translated as CASSFTDRDLETQYF. The full variable domain, rest sourced from reference TRBV5-1 and TRBJ2-5, is KAGVTQTPRYLIKTRGQQVTLSCSPISGHRSVSWYQQTPGQGLQFLFEYFSETQRNKGNFPGRFSGRQFSNSRSEMNVSTLELGDSALYLCASSFTDRDLETQYFGPGTRLLVL.

A single count supports this clone. The CDR3 DNA sequence: TGTGCCAGTAGTATTGGACTAGCGGGGTCTCGGTTCTTC. Translated, it gives CASSIGLAGSRFF. The genes are TRBV19 and TRBJ2-1; 12 bases map to TRBD2. The germline V gene has CDR1 LNHDA and CDR2 SQIVND (reference sequence). Germline trimming cut 3 bases from V and 15 bases from J; bases unmatched to any gene: 6. The CDR3 spans 13 residues. Full variable domain (rest looked up from reference TRBV19 and TRBJ2-1): DGGITQSPKYLFRKEGQNVTLSCEQNLNHDAMYWYRQDPGQGLRLIYYSQIVNDFQKGDIAEGYSVSREKKESFPLTVTSAQKNPTAFYLCASSIGLAGSRFFGPGTRLTVL.

The gene calls are TRBV12-5 and TRBJ2-2; D perhaps matches TRBD2 (5 bases). Germline V gene lookup returns CDR1 LGHNT and CDR2 FRNRAP. Trimming removed 1 base from V and 3 bases from J, with 15 bases in between. The CDR3 contains 17 residues. CDR3 DNA sequence: TGTGCTAGTGGTTTGGGACGGGCCTCGAGGGACACCGGGGAGCTGTTTTTT. This encodes CASGLGRASRDTGELFF.

J is TRBJ2-7 and V is TRBV21-1; the DNA was not compared with TRBD1, the D call given in the table. TRBV21-1 constitutes a pseudogene. The CDR3 is 16 residues long. The CDR3 DNA sequence: TGTGCCAGCAGCAAAGGCAAGGACAGGGGATCCTACGAGCAGTACTTC. Translated, it gives CASSKGKDRGSYEQYF.

The chain employs TRBV29-1 and TRBJ2-2; TRBD1 matches at 9 bases. This CDR3 spans 15 amino acids. With V trimmed by 6 bases and J by 3 bases, 8 bases remained unmatched. Germline assignment: CDR1 SQVTM and CDR2 ANQGSEA. The DNA of the CDR3 is TGCAGCGTGCGCTCCCGGGACAGGGACACCGGGGAGCTGTTTTTT. Residues: CSVRSRDRDTGELFF.

The chain uses TRBV27 and TRBJ2-2; TRBD1 is a possible D gene (6 bases). The CDR3 contains 16 residues. V shed 0 bases and J shed 5 bases, with 13 bases lying between them. Germline CDR1 is MNHEY and CDR2 is SMNVEV (reference sequence). The CDR3 DNA follows: TGTGCCAGCAGTTTATCGGGCAGGGGAAAAACCGGGGAGCTGTTTTTT. Amino acids: CASSLSGRGKTGELFF.

This clone has ten or more counts. This chain joins TRBV11-3 and TRBJ1-3; the D gene is possibly TRBD1 (5 bases). Looked up from germline, CDR1 is SGHNT and CDR2 is YENEEA. Trimming removed 2 bases at V and 0 bases at J, with 14 bases between. The CDR3 runs to 17 residues. This chain's CDR3 is CASSLLTLRASGNTIYF. The CDR3 coding sequence is TGTGCCAGCAGCTTATTGACCCTCAGGGCCTCTGGAAACACCATATATTTT.

This sequence joins TRBV4-2 and TRBJ2-7, with 8 nucleotides matching TRBD1. The CDR3 sequence is 14 residues long. Germline loops: CDR1 LGHNA, CDR2 YNFKEQ. V shed 1 base, J shed 6 bases, and the junction held 5 bases outside the gene matches. CDR3 protein: CASSQAGTGGEQYF. CDR3 nucleotide sequence: TGTGCCAGCAGCCAAGCCGGGACAGGCGGCGAGCAGTACTTC.

The chain is built from TRBV12-1 and TRBJ1-5; the table's D call, TRBD1, has no DNA check behind it. TRBV12-1 is described as a pseudogene. The CDR3 runs to 16 residues. The chain's CDR3 is CASRHLTGDRNQPQHF. DNA of the CDR3: TGTGCCAGCCGCCATCTGACAGGGGATAGAAATCAGCCCCAGCATTTT.

V is TRBV2 and J is TRBJ2-3; 8 bases align to TRBD2. Germline CDR1 reads SNHLY; CDR2 reads FYNNEI. V lost 3 bases, J lost 0 bases, and 5 bases stayed unmatched. CDR3 size: 16 residues. This chain's CDR3 is CASSDGTSGSTDTQYF. The CDR3 DNA follows: TGTGCCAGCAGTGATGGTACTAGCGGTAGCACAGATACGCAGTATTTT. Supplemented by reference TRBV2 and TRBJ2-3, the full variable domain reads EPEVTQTPSHQVTQMGQEVILRCVPISNHLYFYWYRQILGQKVEFLVSFYNNEISEKSEIFDDQFSVERPDGSNFTLKIRSTKLEDSAMYFCASSDGTSGSTDTQYFGPGTRLTVL.

The chain joins TRBV5-8 to TRBJ1-6; 10 nucleotides match TRBD1. CDR1 SGHTS and CDR2 YDEGEE come from the germline V gene. The ends lost 2 bases at V and 6 bases at J; junction bases unmatched: 5. The CDR3 spans 16 residues. The CDR3 here is CASSFGDRGGNSPLHF. CDR3 in DNA: TGTGCCAGCAGCTTTGGGGACAGGGGAGGTAATTCACCCCTCCACTTT.

V gene TRBV28 combines with J gene TRBJ1-2; D remains unclear. The germline V gene encodes CDR1 MDHEN and CDR2 SYDVKM. CDR3 length: 14 residues. V was shortened by 3 bases and J by 8 bases, with 16 bases between the two germline ends. The chain's CDR3 is CASSFGQVILGYTF. Written as DNA, the CDR3 is TGTGCCAGCAGTTTCGGTCAGGTGATTCTAGGCTACACCTTC.